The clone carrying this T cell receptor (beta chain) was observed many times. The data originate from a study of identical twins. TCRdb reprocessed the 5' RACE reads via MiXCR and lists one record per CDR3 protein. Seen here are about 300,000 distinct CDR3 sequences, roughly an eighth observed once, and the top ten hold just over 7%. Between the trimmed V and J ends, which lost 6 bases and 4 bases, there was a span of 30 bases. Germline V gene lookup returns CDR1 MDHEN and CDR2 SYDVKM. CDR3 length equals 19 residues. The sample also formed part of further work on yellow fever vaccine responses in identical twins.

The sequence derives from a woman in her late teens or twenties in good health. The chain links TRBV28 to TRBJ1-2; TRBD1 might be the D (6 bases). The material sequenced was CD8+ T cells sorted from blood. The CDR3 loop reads CASSWGTGFGPGLGYGYTF. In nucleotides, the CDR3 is TGTGCCAGCAGCTGGGGAACAGGGTTTGGGCCCGGGTTGGGCTATGGCTACACCTTC.